The rows below give T cell receptor beta chains drawn from one sample of a study of T cell repertoires in cytomegalovirus infection. These receptors lack a known antigen. MiXCR was run by TCRdb on the reads, yielding one entry per CDR3 protein. Found here are hundreds of thousands of distinct CDR3 sequences, roughly 30% of them singletons; the top ten hold over 12%. The sample was cultured CD8+ T cells from PBMCs, taken from culture after CMV antigen stimulation. These receptors all come from a human donor in good health (CMV status not recorded). Some clones in this sample may be carry-over from other donors' samples. Both conserved end residues are part of each CDR3. Each record gives: CDR3 DNA, CDR3 protein, D gene, V gene, clone size, J gene. A D gene is named only where the DNA matches it firmly. The size of a clone is reported for some rows only, either as once, few or many, or as a class for expanded clones.

DNA: TGTGCCAGCAGTTACCGGGACCGCTCCTACAATGAGCAGTTCTTC
CDR3: CASSYRDRSYNEQFF
D: .
V: TRBV27
size: .
J: TRBJ2-1

DNA: TGTGCCAGCAGTTCTCACAGCACAGATACGCAGTATTTT
CDR3: CASSSHSTDTQYF
D: .
V: TRBV27
size: .
J: TRBJ2-3

DNA: TGTGCTAGTGGTTTTACCCCGGGACAGGGGAGGAATGAGCAGTTCTTC
CDR3: CASGFTPGQGRNEQFF
D: TRBD1
V: TRBV12-5
size: few
J: TRBJ2-1

DNA: TGTGCCAGCAGTTACGCTAGCTTCTCCTACAATGAGCAGTTCTTC
CDR3: CASSYASFSYNEQFF
D: .
V: TRBV6-5
size: .
J: TRBJ2-1

DNA: TGTGCCAGCAGTTTTAAAGGGGTCTTCGCCGGGGAGCTGTTTTTT
CDR3: CASSFKGVFAGELFF
D: .
V: TRBV12-3/TRBV12-4
size: few
J: TRBJ2-2

DNA: TGTGCCAGCAGTTTTTCGGTACACCGTGATAATGAAAAACTGTTTTTT
CDR3: CASSFSVHRDNEKLFF
D: .
V: TRBV12-3/TRBV12-4
size: .
J: TRBJ1-4

DNA: TGTGCCAGCAGCCAAGGGACCTTGTCGGATGGCTACACCTTC
CDR3: CASSQGTLSDGYTF
D: .
V: TRBV9
size: .
J: TRBJ1-2

DNA: TGTGCCAGCAGTTACCGGACAGGGGTTGACGGCTACACCTTC
CDR3: CASSYRTGVDGYTF
D: TRBD1
V: TRBV6-2/TRBV6-3
size: .
J: TRBJ1-2

DNA: TGTGCCAGCAGCTTGGGATGGACCAGCAGGGAGACCCAGTACTTC
CDR3: CASSLGWTSRETQYF
D: .
V: TRBV5-8
size: few
J: TRBJ2-5

DNA: TGCAGTGCTAGATCCGGACAGGGTGACTATGGCTACACCTTC
CDR3: CSARSGQGDYGYTF
D: TRBD1
V: TRBV20-1
size: .
J: TRBJ1-2

DNA: TGTGCCAGCAGCCATGGACAGGGATACTTCTATGGCTACACCTTC
CDR3: CASSHGQGYFYGYTF
D: TRBD1
V: TRBV9
size: .
J: TRBJ1-2

DNA: TGTGCCAGCAGCTTTACCCCCCACCCGGGACAGGGGGATGGCTACACCTTC
CDR3: CASSFTPHPGQGDGYTF
D: TRBD1
V: TRBV7-8
size: few
J: TRBJ1-2

DNA: TGTGCCAGCACCTCGACGGGACAGGGTTGGAGAATGAACACTGAAGCTTTCTTT
CDR3: CASTSTGQGWRMNTEAFF
D: TRBD1
V: TRBV6-6
size: .
J: TRBJ1-1

DNA: TGTGCCAGCAGTTACCGGCAGACCCAGGCCAAAAACATTCAGTACTTC
CDR3: CASSYRQTQAKNIQYF
D: .
V: TRBV6-2/TRBV6-3
size: .
J: TRBJ2-4

DNA: TGTGCCAGCAACGCGGAGGGGACGGTGTACGAGCAGTACTTC
CDR3: CASNAEGTVYEQYF
D: .
V: TRBV28
size: .
J: TRBJ2-7

DNA: TGTGCCAGCAGTGACTCGAGGATTAACAGGGGAAGGTACGAGCAGTACTTC
CDR3: CASSDSRINRGRYEQYF
D: TRBD1
V: TRBV6-4
size: few
J: TRBJ2-7

DNA: TGTGCCAGCAGTTTATCGTTTGGCAATCAGCCCCAGCATTTT
CDR3: CASSLSFGNQPQHF
D: .
V: TRBV27
size: .
J: TRBJ1-5

DNA: TGTGCCAGCAGTTACACGACCCTCAAGGACTATGGCTACACCTTC
CDR3: CASSYTTLKDYGYTF
D: .
V: TRBV6-6
size: few
J: TRBJ1-2

DNA: TGTGCCAGCTTATCAACCGGGACAGGGGACTACGAGCAGTACTTC
CDR3: CASLSTGTGDYEQYF
D: TRBD1
V: TRBV7-9
size: .
J: TRBJ2-7

DNA: TGTGCCAGCAGCTTACATGGGGGAGAGACCCAGTACTTC
CDR3: CASSLHGGETQYF
D: .
V: TRBV7-8
size: .
J: TRBJ2-5

DNA: TGTGCCAGCAGCTCCGGGGGATTTCGGGGCAATCAGCCCCAGCATTTT
CDR3: CASSSGGFRGNQPQHF
D: .
V: TRBV7-9
size: .
J: TRBJ1-5

DNA: TGTGCCAGCAGGCTAGCGGGGGGCCCCCCAGATACGCAGTATTTT
CDR3: CASRLAGGPPDTQYF
D: TRBD2
V: TRBV12-3/TRBV12-4
size: .
J: TRBJ2-3

DNA: TGTGCCAGCAGTTTACCCGGGCTCAATGAGCAGTTCTTC
CDR3: CASSLPGLNEQFF
D: .
V: TRBV28
size: few
J: TRBJ2-1

DNA: TGTGCTAGTGGTTCGGGCGGTGCCTACAATGAGCAGTTCTTC
CDR3: CASGSGGAYNEQFF
D: .
V: TRBV12-5
size: .
J: TRBJ2-1

DNA: TGTGCCAGCAGCCCCACCGGGACAGGCCTCTCTGGGGCCAACGTCCTGACTTTC
CDR3: CASSPTGTGLSGANVLTF
D: TRBD1
V: TRBV7-3
size: .
J: TRBJ2-6

DNA: TGTGCTAGTGGATACGTACAGGGGATGGACTACGAGCAGTACTTC
CDR3: CASGYVQGMDYEQYF
D: TRBD1
V: TRBV12-5
size: .
J: TRBJ2-7

DNA: TGTGCCAGTAGTGGGGACATACCGAACACTGAAGCTTTCTTT
CDR3: CASSGDIPNTEAFF
D: .
V: TRBV19
size: .
J: TRBJ1-1

DNA: TGTGCCAGCAGCTGGGCCGCGGGGCTTAGGGACAATCAGCCCCAGCATTTT
CDR3: CASSWAAGLRDNQPQHF
D: .
V: TRBV7-1
size: .
J: TRBJ1-5

DNA: TGTGCCAGTAGTATCATTAGTAGGGGCCACGAGCAGTACTTC
CDR3: CASSIISRGHEQYF
D: .
V: TRBV19
size: .
J: TRBJ2-7

DNA: TGTGCCAGCAGTGAAGCTGTGGGAGGCAATGAGCAGTTCTTC
CDR3: CASSEAVGGNEQFF
D: .
V: TRBV2
size: few
J: TRBJ2-1

DNA: TGTGCCAGTACGAGGCTCGGGGATTATGGCTACACCTTC
CDR3: CASTRLGDYGYTF
D: .
V: TRBV19
size: .
J: TRBJ1-2

DNA: TGTGCCAGCAGCTTGGCGGCCATCGGCTCCTACGAGCAGTACTTC
CDR3: CASSLAAIGSYEQYF
D: .
V: TRBV5-4
size: .
J: TRBJ2-7

DNA: TGTGCCAGCGGGTTGTTGGCGGCTAATGAAAAACTGTTTTTT
CDR3: CASGLLAANEKLFF
D: .
V: TRBV12-3/TRBV12-4
size: .
J: TRBJ1-4

DNA: TGTGCCAGCAGCTTGGGAGGGCCATCTAGAGAAGCTTTCTTT
CDR3: CASSLGGPSREAFF
D: .
V: TRBV5-6
size: .
J: TRBJ1-1

DNA: TGTGCCAGTAGTATAGCTCGGAACACCGGGGAGCTGTTTTTT
CDR3: CASSIARNTGELFF
D: .
V: TRBV19
size: few
J: TRBJ2-2

DNA: TGTGCCAGCAGCGCCGGGGCGGGCCCTTCCTACGAGCAGTACTTC
CDR3: CASSAGAGPSYEQYF
D: .
V: TRBV27
size: few
J: TRBJ2-7

DNA: TGTGCCAGCGGTCACCCCAGGGGTTGGGAGCCCCAGCATTTT
CDR3: CASGHPRGWEPQHF
D: .
V: TRBV6-1
size: .
J: TRBJ1-5

DNA: TGCGCCAGCAGCCAACCTACTAGCGGGGGAACAGATACGCAGTATTTT
CDR3: CASSQPTSGGTDTQYF
D: TRBD2
V: TRBV4-1
size: few
J: TRBJ2-3

DNA: TGTGCCAGCAGCTCAGGGGGGTCTAATGAAAAACTGTTTTTT
CDR3: CASSSGGSNEKLFF
D: TRBD1
V: TRBV12-3/TRBV12-4
size: few
J: TRBJ1-4

DNA: TGTGCCAGCAGCCCAGTTGACAGGAATCCCTACGAGCAGTACTTC
CDR3: CASSPVDRNPYEQYF
D: .
V: TRBV7-8
size: many
J: TRBJ2-7

DNA: TGCAGTGCTAGTGCCGGCTTAGCGCTTTCCGGGGAGCTGTTTTTT
CDR3: CSASAGLALSGELFF
D: .
V: TRBV20-1
size: .
J: TRBJ2-2

DNA: TGTGCCAGCAGCCCGGCGGAATCCTACAATGAGCAGTTCTTC
CDR3: CASSPAESYNEQFF
D: .
V: TRBV7-9
size: few
J: TRBJ2-1

DNA: TGTGCCAGCAGTGAGAACGTGGGTCAAGAGACCCAGTACTTC
CDR3: CASSENVGQETQYF
D: .
V: TRBV2
size: few
J: TRBJ2-5

DNA: TGTGCCAACATCCTAGGGTTAACTAGCACAGATACGCAGTATTTT
CDR3: CANILGLTSTDTQYF
D: .
V: TRBV5-5
size: .
J: TRBJ2-3

DNA: TGTGCCACCAGTGGCTGGGACGGAAAAAACACCGGGGAGCTGTTTTTT
CDR3: CATSGWDGKNTGELFF
D: .
V: TRBV24-1
size: few
J: TRBJ2-2

DNA: TGTGCCAGCAGTTCCCAGGGTGAGCAACGGGGCCCAAGGGAGACCCAGTACTTC
CDR3: CASSSQGEQRGPRETQYF
D: .
V: TRBV28
size: .
J: TRBJ2-5

DNA: TGTGCCAGCAGCTCTTGGACAGGCGACAATGAGCAGTTCTTC
CDR3: CASSSWTGDNEQFF
D: TRBD1
V: TRBV9
size: few
J: TRBJ2-1

DNA: TGTGCCAGCAGCGTAGATGATGATACGCAGTATTTT
CDR3: CASSVDDDTQYF
D: .
V: TRBV9
size: .
J: TRBJ2-3

DNA: TGCAGTGCTGGACAGGACGCTGGGGCCAACGTCCTGACTTTC
CDR3: CSAGQDAGANVLTF
D: TRBD1
V: TRBV20-1
size: few
J: TRBJ2-6

DNA: TGCAGTGCTAGAGAACCGCGGGGCCTTGAAGCTTTCTTT
CDR3: CSAREPRGLEAFF
D: .
V: TRBV20-1
size: .
J: TRBJ1-1

DNA: TGTGCCAGCAGCCCAATGGCAGGGCATAGCAATCAGCCCCAGCATTTT
CDR3: CASSPMAGHSNQPQHF
D: .
V: TRBV6-1
size: .
J: TRBJ1-5

DNA: TGTGCCAGCAGCTTACTCTGGGGGCGCGCGGATCTTGAAAAACTGTTTTTT
CDR3: CASSLLWGRADLEKLFF
D: .
V: TRBV11-2
size: many
J: TRBJ1-4

DNA: TGTGCCAGCAGCCGAGGTTGGAACACTGAAGCTTTCTTT
CDR3: CASSRGWNTEAFF
D: .
V: TRBV6-5
size: .
J: TRBJ1-1